Listed below are T cell receptor beta chains from one sample, sequenced in a study of CD8+ T cells in alopecia areata. Profiling relied on immunoSEQ multiplex PCR, and the TCRdb table lists in-frame clones only, not all of them. The sample contains approximately 180,000 clones, less than 80% of which appear only once. The material was CD8+ T cells sorted from blood, obtained at week 0. The receptors originated from a human donor with alopecia areata. The CDR3 runs from the conserved cysteine through the conserved F or W. D genes are given only for firm matches. Only some rows state a clone size, as once, few, many or a class for expanded clones.

j_call clone_size v_call d_call cdr3_nt cdr3_aa
TRBJ1-5 NA TRBV5-6 TRBD1 TGTGCCAGCAGCTGGGGGACAGGTCTGAATCAGCCCCAGCATTTT CASSWGTGLNQPQHF
TRBJ2-7 NA TRBV7-8 NA TGTGCCAGCAGAACCCCGGGGAGGTCGTACGAGCAGTACTTC CASRTPGRSYEQYF
TRBJ2-3 few TRBV11-2 NA TGTGCCAGCAGCTTCAGACTAGGGGGGACAGATACGCAGTATTTT CASSFRLGGTDTQYF
TRBJ1-1 once TRBV29-1 NA TGCAGCGTTGAGGGGGGTTCGGAGACTGAAGCTTTCTTT CSVEGGSETEAFF
TRBJ2-7 NA TRBV5-1 NA TGCGCCAGCAGCCCTGGGAGAAACGAGCAGTACTTC CASSPGRNEQYF
TRBJ2-5 few TRBV14 NA TGTGCCAGCAGCCAAGACGCAGAGACCCAGTACTTC CASSQDAETQYF
TRBJ1-1 few TRBV4-1 NA TGCGCCAGCAGCCAGGGTTACTATAACACTGAAGCTTTCTTT CASSQGYYNTEAFF
TRBJ2-3 few TRBV2 NA TGTGCCAGCAAGAACGGTGGTACAGATACGCAGTATTTT CASKNGGTDTQYF
TRBJ2-7 NA TRBV7-7 NA TGTGCTAGCAGCTTAGCGGTCTCCTACGAGCAGTACTTC CASSLAVSYEQYF
TRBJ2-5 NA TRBV11-2 NA TGTGCCAGCAGCTTAGGGGAAGAGACCCAGTACTTC CASSLGEETQYF
TRBJ2-7 once TRBV2 TRBD1 TGTGCCAGCAGGGACCGGGACAGACCCTACGAGCAGTACTTC CASRDRDRPYEQYF
TRBJ2-1 NA TRBV5-1 NA TGCGCCAGCAGCTTGGCGGCGCCGACCAATGAGCAGTTCTTC CASSLAAPTNEQFF
TRBJ2-4 NA TRBV29-1 TRBD1 TGCAGCGCCCAGGGGGATCGGAGAAACATTCAGTACTTC CSAQGDRRNIQYF
TRBJ2-7 NA TRBV5-1 TRBD1 TGCGCCAGCAGCATTACCGGGACAGGACGCTACGAGCAGTACTTC CASSITGTGRYEQYF
TRBJ1-1 NA TRBV29-1 NA TGCAGCGTCCCCGGGACGGGGAACACTGAAGCTTTCTTT CSVPGTGNTEAFF
TRBJ1-5 NA TRBV29-1 NA TGCAGCGTTGTAAGGAGTAGGGCTAATACTCAGCCCCAGCATTTT CSVVRSRANTQPQHF
TRBJ1-1 NA TRBV29-1 NA TGCAGCGTTGAAGTAACAGATTCGAACACTGAAGCTTTCTTT CSVEVTDSNTEAFF
TRBJ1-1 NA TRBV6-5 NA TGTGCCAGCAGAAGGGGATACGGCACTGAAGCTTTCTTT CASRRGYGTEAFF
TRBJ2-3 NA TRBV2 NA TGTGCCAGCAGGGATCCACTAGTTTCAGATACGCAGTATTTT CASRDPLVSDTQYF
TRBJ2-6 NA TRBV5-1 TRBD1 TGCGCCAGCAGCTCGCGGACAGGGAACTCTGGGGCCAACGTCCTGACTTTC CASSSRTGNSGANVLTF
TRBJ1-2 few TRBV6-5 NA TGTGCCAGCAGTTCGGGACACTATGGCTACACCTTC CASSSGHYGYTF
TRBJ1-4 once TRBV5-1 NA TGCGCCAGCAGCTTGGTGGGGTTACGTGAAAAACTGTTTTTT CASSLVGLREKLFF
TRBJ2-5 NA TRBV10-3 NA TGTGCCATCAGAGACGGGTCGGAGACCCAGTACTTC CAIRDGSETQYF
TRBJ2-5 NA TRBV7-8 NA TGTGCCAGCAGCTTAGGGCTAGCGCGTGGAGAGACCCAGTACTTC CASSLGLARGETQYF
TRBJ2-2 NA TRBV30 NA TGTGCCTGGAGCCTTCCGTACACCGGGGAGCTGTTTTTT CAWSLPYTGELFF
TRBJ2-1 NA TRBV30 TRBD2 TGTGCCTGGAGTACCGGGACTAGCGCGTTTAGTGAGCAGTTCTTC CAWSTGTSAFSEQFF
TRBJ2-1 NA TRBV7-2 NA TGTGCCAGCAGCTTGGGGGGCAATCGGGATGAGCAGTTCTTC CASSLGGNRDEQFF
TRBJ2-1 NA TRBV15 NA TGTGCCACCAGCCCCGGGTGGGATGAGCAGTTCTTC CATSPGWDEQFF
TRBJ2-1 NA TRBV7-3 NA TGTGCCAGTAGCAAACACGGACTTAGCTCCTACAATGAGCAGTTCTTC CASSKHGLSSYNEQFF
TRBJ2-1 NA TRBV30 NA TGTGCCTGGAGTGTACTCGATGGGGGAGTCAATGAGCAGTTCTTC CAWSVLDGGVNEQFF
TRBJ1-2 NA TRBV20-1 NA TGCAGTGCGGGTGGCTACACCTTC CSAGGYTF
TRBJ1-2 NA TRBV6-5 NA TGTGCCAGCAGTTACACCTACAGGGCTGGGGATGGCTACACCTTC CASSYTYRAGDGYTF
TRBJ1-2 few TRBV2 NA TGTGCCAGCAGTGGTGGACGGCCCTATGGCTACACCTTC CASSGGRPYGYTF
TRBJ2-7 NA TRBV29-1 NA TGCAGCGCGGCCGGGGGAGACTACGAGCAGTACTTC CSAAGGDYEQYF
TRBJ2-7 NA TRBV6-5 NA TGTGCCAGCAGTTACAACGCCTACGAGCAGTACTTC CASSYNAYEQYF
TRBJ2-2 NA TRBV20-1 NA TGCAGTGCGGGTGACACCGGGGAGCTGTTTTTT CSAGDTGELFF